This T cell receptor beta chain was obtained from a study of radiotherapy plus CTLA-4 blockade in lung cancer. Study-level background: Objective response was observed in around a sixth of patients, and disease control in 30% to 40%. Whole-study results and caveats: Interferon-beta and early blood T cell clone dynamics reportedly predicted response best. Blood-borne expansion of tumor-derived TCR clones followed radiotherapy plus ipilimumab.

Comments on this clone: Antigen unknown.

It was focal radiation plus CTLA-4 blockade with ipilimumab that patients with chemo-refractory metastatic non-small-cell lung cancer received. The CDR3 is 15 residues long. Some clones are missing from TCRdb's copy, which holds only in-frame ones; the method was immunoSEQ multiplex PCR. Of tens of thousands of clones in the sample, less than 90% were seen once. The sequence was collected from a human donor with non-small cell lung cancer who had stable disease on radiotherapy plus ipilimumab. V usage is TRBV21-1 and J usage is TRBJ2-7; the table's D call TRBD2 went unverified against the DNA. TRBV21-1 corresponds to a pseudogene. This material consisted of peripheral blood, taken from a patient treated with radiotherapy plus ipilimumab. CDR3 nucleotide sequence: TGTGCCAGCAGCGTACCGGGACTTCCCTCCTACGAGCAGTACTTC. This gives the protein CASSVPGLPSYEQYF.